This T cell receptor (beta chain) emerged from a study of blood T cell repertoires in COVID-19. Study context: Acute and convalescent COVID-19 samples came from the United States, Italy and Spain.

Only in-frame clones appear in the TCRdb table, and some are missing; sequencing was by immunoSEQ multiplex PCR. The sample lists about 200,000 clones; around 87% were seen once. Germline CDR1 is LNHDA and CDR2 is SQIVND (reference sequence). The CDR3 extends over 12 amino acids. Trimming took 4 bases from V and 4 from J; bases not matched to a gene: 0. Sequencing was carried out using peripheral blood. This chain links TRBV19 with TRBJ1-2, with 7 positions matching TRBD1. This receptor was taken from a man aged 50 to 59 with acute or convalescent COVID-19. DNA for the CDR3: TGTGCCAGTAGTAGGGACAGCTATGGCTACACCTTC. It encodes CASSRDSYGYTF.